This T cell receptor beta chain appears in the sequencing data of a study of blood T cell repertoires in COVID-19. Original processing notes: Reference gene primer amplification in the assay estimated nucleated cell counts. Assay: immunoSEQ multiplex PCR; the TCRdb copy retains only in-frame clones and omits some. V and J calls and clone size are as listed in that table; D and trimming were resolved from the DNA. Here the sample spans about 190,000 clones, 86% being singletons. This sequence was found in a man in his forties with acute COVID-19. The sequencing input was PBMCs or T cells enriched from blood (not recorded which).

The CDR3 DNA follows: TGTGCCAGCAGTTTAACCACTTTAAACGAGCAGTACTTC. Its translation: CASSLTTLNEQYF. V gene TRBV28 combines with J gene TRBJ2-7; D not certain. Deletions cut 2 bases from V and 5 bases from J, with 10 bases between. There are 13 residues in the CDR3. Germline lookup yields CDR1 MDHEN and CDR2 SYDVKM.